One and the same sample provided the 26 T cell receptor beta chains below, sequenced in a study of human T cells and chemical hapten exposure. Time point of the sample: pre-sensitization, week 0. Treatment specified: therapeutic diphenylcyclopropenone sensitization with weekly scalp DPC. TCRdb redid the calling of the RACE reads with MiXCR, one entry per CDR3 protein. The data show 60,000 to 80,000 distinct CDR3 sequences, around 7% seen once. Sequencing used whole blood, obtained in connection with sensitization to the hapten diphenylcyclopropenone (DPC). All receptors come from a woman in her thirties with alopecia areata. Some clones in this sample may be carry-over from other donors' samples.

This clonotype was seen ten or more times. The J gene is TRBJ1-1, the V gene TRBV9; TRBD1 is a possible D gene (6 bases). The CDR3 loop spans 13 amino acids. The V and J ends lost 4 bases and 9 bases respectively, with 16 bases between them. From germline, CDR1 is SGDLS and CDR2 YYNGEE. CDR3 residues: CASSQQGSSKAFF. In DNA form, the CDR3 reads TGTGCCAGCAGCCAACAGGGATCCTCTAAAGCTTTCTTT.

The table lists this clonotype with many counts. The CDR3 DNA reads as TGTGCCAGCTGCGCAGGTATATCCACAACTGAAGCTTTCTTT. Its protein product is CASCAGISTTEAFF. The V gene is TRBV9, the J gene TRBJ1-1; D not certain. CDR1 is SGDLS, CDR2 YYNGEE, per germline. CDR3 length: 14 amino acids. The V and J ends lost 7 bases and 5 bases respectively, with 18 bases between them.

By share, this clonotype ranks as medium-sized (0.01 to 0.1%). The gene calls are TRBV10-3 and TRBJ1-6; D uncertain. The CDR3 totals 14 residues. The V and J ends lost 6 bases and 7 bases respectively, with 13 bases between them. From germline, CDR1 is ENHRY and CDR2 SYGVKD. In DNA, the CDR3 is TGTGCCATCAGCCCCCGGGATCGGAATTCACCCCTCCACTTT. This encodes CAISPRDRNSPLHF.

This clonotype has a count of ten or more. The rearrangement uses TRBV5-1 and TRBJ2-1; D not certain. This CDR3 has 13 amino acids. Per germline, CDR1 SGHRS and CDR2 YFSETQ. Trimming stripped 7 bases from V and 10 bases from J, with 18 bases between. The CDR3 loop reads CASEPDGITEQFF. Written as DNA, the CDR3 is TGCGCCAGCGAACCCGACGGAATTACCGAGCAGTTCTTC. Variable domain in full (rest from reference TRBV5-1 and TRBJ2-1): KAGVTQTPRYLIKTRGQQVTLSCSPISGHRSVSWYQQTPGQGLQFLFEYFSETQRNKGNFPGRFSGRQFSNSRSEMNVSTLELGDSALYLCASEPDGITEQFFGPGTRLTVL.

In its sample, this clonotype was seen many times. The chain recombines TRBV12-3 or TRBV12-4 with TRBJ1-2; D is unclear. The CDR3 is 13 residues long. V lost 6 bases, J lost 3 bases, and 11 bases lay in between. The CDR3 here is CASSTTVYYGYTF. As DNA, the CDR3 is TGTGCCAGCAGCACGACCGTATACTATGGCTACACCTTC.

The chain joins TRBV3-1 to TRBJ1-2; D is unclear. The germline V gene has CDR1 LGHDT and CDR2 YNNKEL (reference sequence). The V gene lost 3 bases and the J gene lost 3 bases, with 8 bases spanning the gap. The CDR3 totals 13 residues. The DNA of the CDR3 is TGTGCCAGCAGCCATAATATCTACTATGGCTACACCTTC. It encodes CASSHNIYYGYTF.

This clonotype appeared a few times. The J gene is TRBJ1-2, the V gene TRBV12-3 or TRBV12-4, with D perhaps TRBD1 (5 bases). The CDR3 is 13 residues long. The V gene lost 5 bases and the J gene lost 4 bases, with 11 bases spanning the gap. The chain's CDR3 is CASSGTPPYGYTF. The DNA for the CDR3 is TGTGCCAGCAGTGGGACTCCCCCCTATGGCTACACCTTC.

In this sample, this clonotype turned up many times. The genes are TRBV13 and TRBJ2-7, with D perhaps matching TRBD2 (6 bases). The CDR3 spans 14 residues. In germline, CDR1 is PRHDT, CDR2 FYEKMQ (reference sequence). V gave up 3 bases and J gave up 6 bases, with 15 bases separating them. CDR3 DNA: TGTGCCAGCAGCTTGTTGACTAGAAGCACCGAGCAGTACTTC. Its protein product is CASSLLTRSTEQYF.

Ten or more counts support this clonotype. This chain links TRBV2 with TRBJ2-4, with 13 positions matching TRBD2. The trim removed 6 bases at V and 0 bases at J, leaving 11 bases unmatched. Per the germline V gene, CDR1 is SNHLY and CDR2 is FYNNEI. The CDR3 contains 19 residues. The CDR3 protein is CASRRPGLAGPLAKNIQYF. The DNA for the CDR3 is TGTGCCAGCAGAAGGCCGGGACTAGCGGGGCCGTTAGCCAAAAACATTCAGTACTTC.

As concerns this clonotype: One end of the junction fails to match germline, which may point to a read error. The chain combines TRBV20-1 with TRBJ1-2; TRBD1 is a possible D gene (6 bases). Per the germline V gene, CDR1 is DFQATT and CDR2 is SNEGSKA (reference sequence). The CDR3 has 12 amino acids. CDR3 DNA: TGCAGTCCGTTAACAGGGTCCTATGGCGACACCTTC. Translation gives CSPLTGSYGDTF.

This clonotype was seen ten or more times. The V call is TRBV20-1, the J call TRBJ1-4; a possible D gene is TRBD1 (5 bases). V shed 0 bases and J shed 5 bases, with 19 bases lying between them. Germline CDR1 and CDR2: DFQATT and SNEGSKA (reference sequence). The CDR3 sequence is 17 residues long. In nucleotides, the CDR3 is TGCAGTGCTAGAGATCAGATAACGGGACGGGGAAATGAAAAACTGTTTTTT. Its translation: CSARDQITGRGNEKLFF.

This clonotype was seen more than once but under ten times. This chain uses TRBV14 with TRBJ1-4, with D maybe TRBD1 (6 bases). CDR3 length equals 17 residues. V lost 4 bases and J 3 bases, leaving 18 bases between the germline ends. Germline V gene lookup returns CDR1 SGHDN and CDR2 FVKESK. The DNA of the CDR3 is TGTGCCAGCAGCCGCAATCGTGGGGGCTCGGCTAATGAAAAACTGTTTTTT. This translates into CASSRNRGGSANEKLFF.

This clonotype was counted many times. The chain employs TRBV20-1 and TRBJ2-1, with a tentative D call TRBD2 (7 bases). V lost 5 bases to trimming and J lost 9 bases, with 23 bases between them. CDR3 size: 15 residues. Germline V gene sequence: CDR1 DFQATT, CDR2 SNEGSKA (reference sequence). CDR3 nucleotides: TGCAGTGCTCTGGGGGGGCCCTGGCGGGGCGGTGAGCAGTTCTTC. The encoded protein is CSALGGPWRGGEQFF.

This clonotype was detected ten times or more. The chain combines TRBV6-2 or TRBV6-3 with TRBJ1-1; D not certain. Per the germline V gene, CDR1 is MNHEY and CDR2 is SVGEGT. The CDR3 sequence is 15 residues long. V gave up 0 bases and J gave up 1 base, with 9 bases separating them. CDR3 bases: TGTGCCAGCAGTTACTCCGCACAGAGGAACACTGAAGCTTTCTTT. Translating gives CASSYSAQRNTEAFF.

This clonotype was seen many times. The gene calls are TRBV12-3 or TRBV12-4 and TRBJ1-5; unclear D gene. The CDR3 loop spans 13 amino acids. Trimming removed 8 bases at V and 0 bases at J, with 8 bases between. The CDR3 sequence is CASQDLSNQPQHF. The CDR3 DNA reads TGTGCCAGCCAGGACCTTAGCAATCAGCCCCAGCATTTT.

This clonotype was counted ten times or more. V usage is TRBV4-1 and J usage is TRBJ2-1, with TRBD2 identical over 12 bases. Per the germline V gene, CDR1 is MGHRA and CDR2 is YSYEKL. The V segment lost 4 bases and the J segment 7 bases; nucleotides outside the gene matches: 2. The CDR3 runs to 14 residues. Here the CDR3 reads CASSPSGGGNEQFF. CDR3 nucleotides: TGCGCCAGCAGCCCTAGCGGGGGGGGAAATGAGCAGTTCTTC.

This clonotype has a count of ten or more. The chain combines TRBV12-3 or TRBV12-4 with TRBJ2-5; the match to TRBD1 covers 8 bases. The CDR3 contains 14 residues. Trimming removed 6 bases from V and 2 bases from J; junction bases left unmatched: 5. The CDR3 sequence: CASRIGQGQETQYF. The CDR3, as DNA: TGTGCCAGCAGGATCGGACAGGGACAAGAGACCCAGTACTTC.

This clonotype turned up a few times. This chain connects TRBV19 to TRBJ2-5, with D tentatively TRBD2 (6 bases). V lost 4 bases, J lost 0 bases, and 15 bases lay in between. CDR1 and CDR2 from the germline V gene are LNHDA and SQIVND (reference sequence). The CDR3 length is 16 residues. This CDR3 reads CASSTPTSAYQETQYF. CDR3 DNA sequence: TGTGCCAGTAGTACCCCGACTAGTGCGTACCAAGAGACCCAGTACTTC.

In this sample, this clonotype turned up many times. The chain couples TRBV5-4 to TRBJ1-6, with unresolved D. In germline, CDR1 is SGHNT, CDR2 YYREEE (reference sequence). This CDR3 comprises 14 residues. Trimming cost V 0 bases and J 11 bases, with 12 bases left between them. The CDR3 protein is CASSLGHSEPPLHF. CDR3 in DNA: TGTGCCAGCAGCTTGGGACACTCAGAACCACCCCTCCACTTT. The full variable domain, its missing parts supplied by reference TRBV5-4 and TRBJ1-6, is ETGVTQSPTHLIKTRGQQVTLRCSSQSGHNTVSWYQQALGQGPQFIFQYYREEENGRGNFPPRFSGLQFPNYSSELNVNALELDDSALYLCASSLGHSEPPLHFGNGTRLTVT.

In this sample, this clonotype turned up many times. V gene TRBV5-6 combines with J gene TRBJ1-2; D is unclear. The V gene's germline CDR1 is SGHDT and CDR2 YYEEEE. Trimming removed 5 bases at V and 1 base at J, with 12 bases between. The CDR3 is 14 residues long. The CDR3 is CASSPDRRNYGYTF. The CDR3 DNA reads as TGTGCCAGCAGTCCCGATCGGCGTAACTATGGCTACACCTTC.

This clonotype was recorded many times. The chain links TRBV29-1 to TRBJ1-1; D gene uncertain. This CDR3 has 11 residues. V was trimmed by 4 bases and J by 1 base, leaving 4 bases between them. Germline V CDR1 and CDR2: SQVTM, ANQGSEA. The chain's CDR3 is CSVGENTEAFF. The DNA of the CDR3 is TGCAGCGTTGGCGAGAACACTGAAGCTTTCTTT.

CDR3 sequence (DNA): TGTGCCAGCAGCGCTCCCGTCGGGGCCGTCTTCTATGGCTACACCTTC. Amino acids: CASSAPVGAVFYGYTF. This chain links TRBV9 with TRBJ1-2, with D perhaps TRBD1 (5 bases). V was cut by 3 bases and J by 4 bases, with 19 bases left in between. Germline V gene sequence: CDR1 SGDLS, CDR2 YYNGEE. This CDR3 comprises 16 residues.

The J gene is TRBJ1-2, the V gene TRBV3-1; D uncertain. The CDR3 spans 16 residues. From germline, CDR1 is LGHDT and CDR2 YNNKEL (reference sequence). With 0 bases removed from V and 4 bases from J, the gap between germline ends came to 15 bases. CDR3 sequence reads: CASSQDWQPGSYGYTF. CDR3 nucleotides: TGTGCCAGCAGCCAAGACTGGCAGCCCGGCTCCTATGGCTACACCTTC.

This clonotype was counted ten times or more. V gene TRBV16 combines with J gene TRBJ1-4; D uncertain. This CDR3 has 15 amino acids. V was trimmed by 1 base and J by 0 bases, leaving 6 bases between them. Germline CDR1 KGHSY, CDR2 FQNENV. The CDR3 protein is CASSQFPATNEKLFF. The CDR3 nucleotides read TGTGCCAGCAGCCAATTCCCAGCAACTAATGAAAAACTGTTTTTT.

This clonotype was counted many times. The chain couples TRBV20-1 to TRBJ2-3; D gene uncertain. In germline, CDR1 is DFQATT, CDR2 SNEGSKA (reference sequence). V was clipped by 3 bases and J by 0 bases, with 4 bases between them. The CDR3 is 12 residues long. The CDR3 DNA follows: TGCAGTGCTAGGAGTAGCACAGATACGCAGTATTTT. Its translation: CSARSSTDTQYF.

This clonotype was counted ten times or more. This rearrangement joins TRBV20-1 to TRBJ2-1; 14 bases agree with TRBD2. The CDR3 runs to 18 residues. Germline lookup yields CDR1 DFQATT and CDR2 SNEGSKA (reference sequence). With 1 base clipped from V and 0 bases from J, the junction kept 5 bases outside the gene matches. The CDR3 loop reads CSARGTSGGLPSYNEQFF. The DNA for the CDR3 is TGCAGTGCTAGAGGGACTAGCGGGGGGCTCCCCTCCTACAATGAGCAGTTCTTC.